The 20 T cell receptor beta chains reported below all come from one sample, sequenced in a study of cytomegalovirus exposure and HLA in healthy donors. 60 Vbeta and 13 Jbeta primers were used in PCR. Assay used: immunoSEQ multiplex PCR; TCRdb lists only in-frame clones, some missing. The repertoire holds approximately 150,000 clones, roughly 80% seen once, with 1.5% to 2% in the top ten. The sample was PBMCs. These receptors originate from a female donor in good health and CMV-seronegative.

With respect to this clone: At one boundary the junction diverges from the germline segment, which might be a read error. The chain recombines TRBV5-8 with TRBJ1-2; the D gene is possibly TRBD1 (6 bases). Germline CDR1 SGHTS, CDR2 YDEGEE. The CDR3 is 14 residues long. The CDR3 sequence is CASSLEQGPYRYTF. DNA for the CDR3: TGTGCCAGCAGCTTGGAACAGGGCCCCTATCGCTACACCTTC.

This clone occurred a few times. The chain carries TRBV7-3 and TRBJ2-1; D not certain. Germline CDR1 reads SGHTA; CDR2 reads FQGTGA. CDR3 size: 15 residues. The germline V and J ends were trimmed by 5 bases and 7 bases, with 18 bases remaining between them. The CDR3 nucleotides are TGTGCCAGCAGCCCATACGGTGGCGGTTGGAATGAGCAGTTCTTC. Residues: CASSPYGGGWNEQFF.

The rearrangement joins TRBV7-3 to TRBJ2-3; D unclear. V was cut by 4 bases and J by 4 bases, with 3 bases left in between. Germline-derived CDR1 and CDR2 are SGHTA and FQGTGA. This CDR3 has 11 residues. CDR3 residues: CASSSPDTQYF. The CDR3 bases are TGTGCCAGCAGCTCTCCAGATACGCAGTATTTT.

CDR3 bases: TGTGCCAGCAGTGTTGAAGACAGGGGAGGAACTGAAGCTTTCTTT. This codes for CASSVEDRGGTEAFF. The chain is built from TRBV6-1 and TRBJ1-1, with 8 bases matching TRBD1. The CDR3 is made up of 15 amino acids. With V trimmed by 4 bases and J by 5 bases, 9 bases remained unmatched. Germline V CDR1 and CDR2: MNHNS, SASEGT.

This clone is a singleton in its sample. The V and J genes are TRBV7-2 and TRBJ2-5; D not resolved. V lost 0 bases and J lost 2, with 7 bases in between. Germline CDR1 and CDR2: SGHTA and FQGNSA. This CDR3 is built from 14 residues. CDR3 nucleotide sequence: TGTGCCAGCAGCTTAGCGCGGAGACAAGAGACCCAGTACTTC. Translation gives CASSLARRQETQYF.

V and J are TRBV5-1 and TRBJ1-2; D ambiguous. V lost 3 bases and J 2 bases, leaving 8 bases between the germline ends. CDR3 size: 13 residues. From germline, CDR1 is SGHRS and CDR2 YFSETQ. In DNA, the CDR3 is TGCGCCAGCAGCTCCGGTGAAAACTATGGCTACACCTTC. It translates to CASSSGENYGYTF.

This chain uses TRBV9 with TRBJ2-2, with a possible D match to TRBD1 (5 bases). This CDR3 has 15 residues. Germline CDR1 reads SGDLS; CDR2 reads YYNGEE. V lost 3 bases and J 8 bases, leaving 17 bases between the germline ends. The CDR3 bases are TGTGCCAGCAGCGCCTGGACAAAGACGGGTGGGGAGCTGTTTTTT. It yields the protein CASSAWTKTGGELFF.

In its sample, this clone was seen once. The chain links TRBV11-2 to TRBJ1-1; 7 bases align to TRBD1. The CDR3 contains 14 residues. V lost 5 bases to trimming and J lost 4 bases; unmatched junction nucleotides: 7. Germline assignment: CDR1 SGHAT and CDR2 FQNNGV. CDR3 in amino acids: CASSLDRARTEAFF. As DNA, the CDR3 is TGTGCCAGCAGCCTTGACAGGGCTCGCACTGAAGCTTTCTTT.

The chain joins TRBV7-6 to TRBJ1-6; TRBD1 aligns across 11 bases. Germline V gives CDR1 SGHVS, CDR2 FNYEAQ. There are 16 residues in the CDR3. V gave up 0 bases and J gave up 9 bases; unmatched junction bases: 4. The CDR3 is CASSLADRGLVSPLHF. Here the CDR3 DNA reads TGTGCCAGCAGCTTAGCGGACAGGGGGCTGGTTTCACCCCTCCACTTT.

This chain uses TRBV30 with TRBJ1-1; possible D gene TRBD1, 6 bases. The germline gives CDR1 GTSNPN, CDR2 SVGIG (reference sequence). The germline V and J ends were trimmed by 1 base and 4 bases, with 10 bases remaining between them. This CDR3 contains 13 residues. The CDR3 spells CAWSDIGGTEAFF. The CDR3 nucleotides read TGTGCCTGGAGTGATATAGGGGGCACTGAAGCTTTCTTT.

The V call is TRBV18, the J call TRBJ2-1, with 8 bases lining up with TRBD1. Germline V CDR1 and CDR2: KGHSH, LQKENI. V gave up 3 bases and J gave up 7 bases; unmatched junction bases: 5. The CDR3 contains 14 residues. CDR3 DNA sequence: TGTGCCAGCTCACCCGGACAGGGTAGAAATGAGCAGTTCTTC. Translation gives CASSPGQGRNEQFF.

This sequence joins TRBV14 and TRBJ2-3; D remains unclear. V lost 1 base and J 8 bases, leaving 13 bases between the germline ends. Germline V gives CDR1 SGHDN, CDR2 FVKESK. This CDR3 comprises 14 residues. The CDR3 reads CASSQVPDSITQYF. In nucleotides, the CDR3 is TGTGCCAGCAGCCAAGTCCCCGACTCCATTACGCAGTATTTT.

This chain links TRBV6-1 with TRBJ2-7; D uncertain. Germline V gene sequence: CDR1 MNHNS, CDR2 SASEGT. V was clipped by 5 bases and J by 3 bases, with 8 bases between them. This CDR3 is 12 amino acids long. The CDR3: CASSPVGYEQYF. The CDR3 DNA follows: TGTGCCAGCAGTCCCGTCGGCTACGAGCAGTACTTC.

The chain employs TRBV19 and TRBJ1-5; D perhaps matches TRBD1 (6 bases). This CDR3 contains 13 residues. Deletions cut 9 bases from V and 7 bases from J, with 16 bases between. Germline V gene sequence: CDR1 LNHDA, CDR2 SQIVND (reference sequence). In nucleotides, the CDR3 is TGTGCCAGCAGTTCAGGGGTCGGGCAGCCCCAGCATTTT. Residues: CASSSGVGQPQHF. Drawing the rest from reference TRBV19 and TRBJ1-5, the complete variable domain is DGGITQSPKYLFRKEGQNVTLSCEQNLNHDAMYWYRQDPGQGLRLIYYSQIVNDFQKGDIAEGYSVSREKKESFPLTVTSAQKNPTAFYLCASSSGVGQPQHFGDGTRLSIL.

The chain links TRBV18 to TRBJ2-1, with 8 positions matching TRBD1. Germline CDR1 and CDR2: KGHSH and LQKENI. This CDR3 is 16 amino acids long. Trimming removed 0 bases from V and 9 bases from J; junction bases left unmatched: 10. The CDR3 nucleotides are TGTGCCAGCTCACCACCGCCGGACAGGGCGTGGGGTGAGCAGTTCTTC. Its translation: CASSPPPDRAWGEQFF.

The chain carries TRBV11-3 and TRBJ1-1; TRBD1 is a possible D gene (5 bases). CDR1 SGHNT and CDR2 YENEEA come from the germline V gene. The CDR3 extends over 14 amino acids. Trimming stripped 5 bases from V and 4 bases from J, with 14 bases between. CDR3 sequence reads: CASSQMQGSTEAFF. The CDR3 coding sequence is TGTGCCAGCAGCCAAATGCAGGGAAGCACTGAAGCTTTCTTT.

This chain links TRBV19 with TRBJ2-7, with 7 bases that match TRBD1. This CDR3 spans 13 amino acids. Germline assignment: CDR1 LNHDA and CDR2 SQIVND (reference sequence). V gave up 3 bases and J gave up 7 bases; unmatched junction bases: 6. CDR3 sequence reads: CASSIVGGWEQYF. The CDR3 region has the DNA TGTGCCAGTAGTATCGTAGGGGGCTGGGAGCAGTACTTC.

V usage is TRBV27 and J usage is TRBJ2-2; D is possibly TRBD2 (7 bases). CDR1 is MNHEY and CDR2 is SMNVEV in the germline V gene (reference sequence). This CDR3 is 18 amino acids long. Trimming left V 0 bases short and J 1 base short, with 15 bases between. The CDR3 region has the DNA TGTGCCAGCAGTTTATCGATTGGGGGGGCCCTGAACACCGGGGAGCTGTTTTTT. Translating gives CASSLSIGGALNTGELFF.

This clone appeared a few times. The genes are TRBV28 and TRBJ2-1; D possibly corresponds to TRBD2 (5 bases). V lost 5 bases and J 5 bases, leaving 28 bases between the germline ends. The CDR3 is 19 residues long. Germline CDR1 is MDHEN and CDR2 is SYDVKM. CDR3 nucleotides: TGTGCCAGCAGTCCGACCCTCCTTACTAGAACCCGCCCGAACAATGAGCAGTTCTTC. It is translated as CASSPTLLTRTRPNNEQFF.

On this clone: A read error may account for a junction end that differs from germline. The V gene is TRBV7-9, the J gene TRBJ2-5; D may be TRBD1 (5 bases). Germline V gives CDR1 SEHNR, CDR2 FQNEAQ (reference sequence). The CDR3 runs 12 residues. The CDR3 is CSSRQTQETQYF. CDR3 coding DNA: TGTTCCAGCCGACAGACCCAAGAGACCCAGTACTTC.